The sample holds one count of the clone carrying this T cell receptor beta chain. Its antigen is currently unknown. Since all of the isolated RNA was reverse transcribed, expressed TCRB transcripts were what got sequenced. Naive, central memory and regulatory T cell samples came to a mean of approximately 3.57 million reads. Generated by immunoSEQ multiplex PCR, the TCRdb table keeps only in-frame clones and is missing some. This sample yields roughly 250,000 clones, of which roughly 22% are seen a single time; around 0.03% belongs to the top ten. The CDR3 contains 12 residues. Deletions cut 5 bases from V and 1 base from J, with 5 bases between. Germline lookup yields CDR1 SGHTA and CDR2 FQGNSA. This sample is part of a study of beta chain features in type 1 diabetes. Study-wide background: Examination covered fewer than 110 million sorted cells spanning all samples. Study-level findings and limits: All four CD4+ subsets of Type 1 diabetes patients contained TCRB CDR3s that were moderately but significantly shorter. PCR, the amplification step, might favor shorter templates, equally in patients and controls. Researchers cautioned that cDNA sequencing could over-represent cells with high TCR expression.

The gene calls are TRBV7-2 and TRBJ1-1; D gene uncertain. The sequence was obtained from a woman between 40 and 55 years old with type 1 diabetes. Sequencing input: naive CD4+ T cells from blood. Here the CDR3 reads CASSGSNTEAFF. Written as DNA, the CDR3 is TGTGCCAGCAGCGGCTCGAACACTGAAGCTTTCTTT.